The 4 T cell receptor beta chains below all came from one sample that was sequenced in a study of cytomegalovirus exposure and HLA in healthy donors. Use of 60 Vbeta and 13 Jbeta primers characterized the PCR. Libraries were prepared by immunoSEQ multiplex PCR; TCRdb keeps only in-frame clonotypes and omits some of them. The sample lists about 100,000 clones, over 75% occurring once. Input material: PBMCs. These receptors were obtained from a man aged 30-40 years in good health and CMV-seronegative.

The chain joins TRBV6-5 to TRBJ1-4; 7 nucleotides match TRBD1. This CDR3 is built from 16 residues. The germline V gene encodes CDR1 MNHEY and CDR2 SVGAGI. V shed 2 bases and J 0 bases; nucleotides not matched to a gene: 3. The DNA for the CDR3 is TGTGCCAGCAGTTACCACAGGGGAGCAACTAATGAAAAACTGTTTTTT. Translating gives CASSYHRGATNEKLFF.

The chain links TRBV5-1 to TRBJ2-5; D perhaps matches TRBD1 (5 bases). This CDR3 region has 16 residues. Deletions cut 4 bases from V and 1 base from J, with 17 bases between. Germline V lookup: CDR1 SGHRS, CDR2 YFSETQ. CDR3 region: CASSHRGHRSQETQYF. Written as DNA, the CDR3 is TGCGCCAGCAGCCATAGGGGCCATAGATCCCAAGAGACCCAGTACTTC.

This chain uses TRBV14 with TRBJ2-7; 8 bases agree with TRBD2. The CDR3 is 15 amino acids. Per germline, CDR1 SGHDN and CDR2 FVKESK. Trimming cost V 1 base and J 6 bases; bases outside gene matches: 8. The CDR3 coding sequence is TGTGCCAGCAGCCAAGTATACGGGACTAGTTCCGAGCAGTACTTC. Amino acids: CASSQVYGTSSEQYF.

The gene calls are TRBV6-1 and TRBJ1-4; TRBD1 matches at 10 bases. Germline CDR1 reads MNHNS; CDR2 reads SASEGT. The CDR3 loop spans 16 amino acids. The trim removed 0 bases at V and 7 bases at J, leaving 5 bases unmatched. The CDR3 DNA reads as TGTGCCAGCAGTGAAGCTGGGACAGGGGAGGGTGAAAAACTGTTTTTT. This translates into CASSEAGTGEGEKLFF.